This T cell receptor beta chain was observed in a study of blood T cell repertoires in COVID-19. Study details: Material from acute and convalescent COVID-19 was sourced from the United States, Italy and Spain.

Original methodology: Amplified reference gene primers provided the basis for estimating nucleated cell counts. The assay was immunoSEQ multiplex PCR, and TCRdb's table has in-frame clones only and misses some. V and J calls and clone size are as listed in that table; D and trimming were resolved from the DNA. The sample contains some 80,000 clones, over 80% of which appear only once. This TCR was sampled from a human donor in a cohort sampled during active COVID-19. Sequencing input: peripheral blood.

CDR3 nucleotide sequence: TGTGCCAGCTCCTATCGCGGGGGTCTCTATGGCTACACCTTC. Amino acids: CASSYRGGLYGYTF. The V call is TRBV27, the J call TRBJ1-2; maybe TRBD1 (5 bases). The ends were cut back, 8 bases at V and 4 bases at J, with 17 bases in the middle. Germline V lookup: CDR1 MNHEY, CDR2 SMNVEV (reference sequence). The CDR3 consists of 14 residues.